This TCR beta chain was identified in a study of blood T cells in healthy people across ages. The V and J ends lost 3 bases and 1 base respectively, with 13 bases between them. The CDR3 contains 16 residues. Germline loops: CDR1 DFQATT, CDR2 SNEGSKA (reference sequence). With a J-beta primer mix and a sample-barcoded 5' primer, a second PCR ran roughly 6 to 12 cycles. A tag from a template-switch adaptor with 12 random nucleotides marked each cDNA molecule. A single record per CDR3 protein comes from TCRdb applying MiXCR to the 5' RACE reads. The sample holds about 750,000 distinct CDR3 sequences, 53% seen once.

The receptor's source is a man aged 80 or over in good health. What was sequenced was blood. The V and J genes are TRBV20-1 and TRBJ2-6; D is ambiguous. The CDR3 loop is CSASLSGYSGANVLTF. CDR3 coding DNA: TGCAGTGCTAGTCTTTCAGGTTATTCTGGGGCCAACGTCCTGACTTTC.